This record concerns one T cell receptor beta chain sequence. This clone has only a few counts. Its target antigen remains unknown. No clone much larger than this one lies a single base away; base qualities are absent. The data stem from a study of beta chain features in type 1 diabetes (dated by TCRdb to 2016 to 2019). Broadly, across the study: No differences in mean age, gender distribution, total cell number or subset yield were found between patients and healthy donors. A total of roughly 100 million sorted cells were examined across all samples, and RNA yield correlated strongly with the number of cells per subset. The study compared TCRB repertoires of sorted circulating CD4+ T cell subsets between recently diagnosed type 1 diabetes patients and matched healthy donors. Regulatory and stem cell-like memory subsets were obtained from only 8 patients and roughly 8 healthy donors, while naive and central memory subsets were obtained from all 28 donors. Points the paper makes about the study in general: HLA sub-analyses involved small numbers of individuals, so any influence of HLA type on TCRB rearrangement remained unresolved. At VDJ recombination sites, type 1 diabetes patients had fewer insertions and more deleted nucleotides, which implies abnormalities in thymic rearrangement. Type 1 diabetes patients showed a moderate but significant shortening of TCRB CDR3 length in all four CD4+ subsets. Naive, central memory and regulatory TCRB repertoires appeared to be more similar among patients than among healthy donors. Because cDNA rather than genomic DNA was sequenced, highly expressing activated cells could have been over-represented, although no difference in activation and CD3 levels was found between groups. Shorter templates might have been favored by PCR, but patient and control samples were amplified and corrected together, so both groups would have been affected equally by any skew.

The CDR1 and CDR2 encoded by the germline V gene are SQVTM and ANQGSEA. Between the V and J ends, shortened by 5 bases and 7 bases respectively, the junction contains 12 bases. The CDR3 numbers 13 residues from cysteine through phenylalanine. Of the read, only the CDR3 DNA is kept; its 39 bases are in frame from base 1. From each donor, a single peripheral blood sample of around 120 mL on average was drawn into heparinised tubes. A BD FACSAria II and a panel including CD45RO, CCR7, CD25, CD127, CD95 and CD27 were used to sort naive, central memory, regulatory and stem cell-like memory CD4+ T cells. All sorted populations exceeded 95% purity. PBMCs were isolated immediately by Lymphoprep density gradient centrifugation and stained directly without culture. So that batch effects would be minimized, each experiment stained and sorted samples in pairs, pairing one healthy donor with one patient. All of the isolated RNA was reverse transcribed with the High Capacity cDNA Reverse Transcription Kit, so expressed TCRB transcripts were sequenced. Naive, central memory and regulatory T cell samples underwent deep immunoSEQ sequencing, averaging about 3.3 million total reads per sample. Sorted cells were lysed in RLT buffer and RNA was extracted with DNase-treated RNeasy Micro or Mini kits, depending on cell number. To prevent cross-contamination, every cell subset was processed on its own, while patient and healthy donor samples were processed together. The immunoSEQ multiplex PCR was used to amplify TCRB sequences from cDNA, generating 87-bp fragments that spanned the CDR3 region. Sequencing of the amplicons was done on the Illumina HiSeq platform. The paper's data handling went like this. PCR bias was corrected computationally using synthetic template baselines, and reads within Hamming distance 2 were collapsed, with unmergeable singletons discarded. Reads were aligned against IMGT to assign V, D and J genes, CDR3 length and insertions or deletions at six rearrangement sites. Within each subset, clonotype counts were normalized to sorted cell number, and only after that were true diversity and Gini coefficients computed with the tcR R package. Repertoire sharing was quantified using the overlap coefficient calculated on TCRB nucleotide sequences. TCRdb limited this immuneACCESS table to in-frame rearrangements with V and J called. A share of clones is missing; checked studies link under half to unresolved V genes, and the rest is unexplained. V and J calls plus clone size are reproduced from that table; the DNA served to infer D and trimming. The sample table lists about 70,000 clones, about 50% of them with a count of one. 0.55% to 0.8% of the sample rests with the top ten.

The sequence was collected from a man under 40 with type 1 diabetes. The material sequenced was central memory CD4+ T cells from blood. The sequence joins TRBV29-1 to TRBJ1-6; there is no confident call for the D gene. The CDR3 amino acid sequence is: CSVTTTRNSPLHF. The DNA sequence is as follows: TGCAGCGTTACGACCACGAGGAATTCACCCCTCCACTTT.